These T cell receptor beta chains were read from a single sample in a study of cytomegalovirus exposure and HLA in healthy donors. Assay used: immunoSEQ multiplex PCR; TCRdb lists only in-frame clones, some missing. The sample holds about 43,000 clones, 51% seen once. Sequencing used PBMCs. The receptor source for this set is a man aged 60 to 69 in good health and CMV-seronegative. Each CDR3 is given with its conserved first and last residue. D genes are given only for firm matches. For some rows the clone size is stated as once, few or many, or as a class when expanded; others skip it.

J gene,D gene,V gene,clone size,CDR3 protein,CDR3 DNA
TRBJ2-2,TRBD1,TRBV6-4,NA,CASSPDRGRTGELFF,TGTGCCAGCAGTCCGGACAGGGGACGCACCGGGGAGCTGTTTTTT
TRBJ2-7,TRBD1,TRBV4-1,NA,CASSQLDRAEQYF,TGCGCCAGCAGCCAACTAGACAGGGCCGAGCAGTACTTC
TRBJ1-3,NA,TRBV2,NA,CASKFAGSGNTIYF,TGTGCCAGCAAGTTTGCCGGCTCTGGAAACACCATATATTTT
TRBJ1-1,TRBD1,TRBV28,NA,CASSPGTGFMNTEAFF,TGTGCCAGCAGTCCCGGGACAGGGTTCATGAACACTGAAGCTTTCTTT
TRBJ1-1,TRBD1,TRBV5-4,NA,CASSTGGQGKNTEAFF,TGTGCCAGCAGCACTGGGGGACAGGGCAAAAACACTGAAGCTTTCTTT
TRBJ1-1,TRBD1,TRBV27,NA,CASRGQGGGTEAFF,TGTGCCAGCAGAGGACAGGGTGGAGGCACTGAAGCTTTCTTT
TRBJ2-7,NA,TRBV9,NA,CASSVGTAITYEQYF,TGTGCCAGCAGCGTAGGGACAGCTATTACCTACGAGCAGTACTTC
TRBJ2-4,TRBD1,TRBV5-6,NA,CASTIRDRGGIQYF,TGTGCCAGCACCATCCGGGACAGGGGTGGCATTCAGTACTTC
TRBJ2-1,TRBD1,TRBV6-5,NA,CASSWGEGGGEQFF,TGTGCCAGCAGTTGGGGAGAAGGGGGCGGCGAGCAGTTCTTC
TRBJ2-7,NA,TRBV2,NA,CASKDGGREQYF,TGTGCCAGTAAAGATGGGGGGAGGGAGCAGTACTTC
TRBJ2-1,NA,TRBV30,NA,CAQRGIYEQFF,TGTGCCCAAAGGGGGATATATGAGCAGTTCTTC
TRBJ1-1,TRBD1,TRBV7-2,NA,CASSRLGTGETEAFF,TGTGCCAGCAGCAGACTCGGGACAGGGGAAACTGAAGCTTTCTTT
TRBJ2-7,NA,TRBV29-1,NA,CSVRLDGSSYEQYF,TGCAGCGTTCGTTTGGACGGGAGCTCCTACGAGCAGTACTTC
TRBJ2-1,TRBD2,TRBV30,few,CAWSFGTSGSDEQFF,TGTGCCTGGAGTTTCGGGACTAGCGGGAGTGATGAGCAGTTCTTC
TRBJ1-1,NA,TRBV5-1,NA,CASSREGRGTEAFF,TGCGCCAGCAGCCGTGAGGGGCGGGGAACTGAAGCTTTCTTT
TRBJ1-1,NA,TRBV30,once,CAWSSWGGARTEAFF,TGTGCCTGGAGCTCATGGGGGGGCGCGAGGACTGAAGCTTTCTTT
TRBJ1-2,NA,TRBV2,NA,CASGADRYGYTF,TGTGCCAGCGGAGCGGACCGTTATGGCTACACCTTC
TRBJ2-3,TRBD2,TRBV7-8,NA,CASSLAGGTGGWDTQYF,TGTGCCAGCAGCTTAGCGGGGGGGACCGGGGGTTGGGATACGCAGTATTTT
TRBJ1-1,NA,TRBV5-6,NA,CASSLGVLNTEAFF,TGTGCCAGCAGCCTAGGGGTTTTGAACACTGAAGCTTTCTTT
TRBJ1-5,TRBD1,TRBV7-2,NA,CASSLDRVGNQPQHF,TGTGCCAGCAGCTTGGACAGGGTTGGCAATCAGCCCCAGCATTTT
TRBJ2-7,TRBD2,TRBV5-5,medium-sized,CASSLDATSGRNF,TGTGCCAGCAGCTTGGACGCCACTAGCGGTCGAAACTTC
TRBJ1-1,TRBD1,TRBV5-1,NA,CASSLGGDRARFPEAFF,TGCGCCAGCAGCTTGGGCGGGGACAGGGCGAGATTTCCTGAAGCTTTCTTT
TRBJ2-1,TRBD1,TRBV7-2,once,CASSTSTGRLGNEQFF,TGTGCCAGCAGTACATCGACAGGGCGCCTGGGGAATGAGCAGTTCTTC
TRBJ1-2,TRBD1,TRBV25-1,NA,CASSGTGAVGYTF,TGTGCCAGCAGTGGGACAGGGGCGGTTGGCTACACCTTC
TRBJ2-2,NA,TRBV2,NA,CASRDSQYTGELFF,TGTGCCAGCAGGGACAGCCAATACACCGGGGAGCTGTTTTTT
TRBJ2-1,NA,TRBV7-8,few,CASSLGGGALGKLF,TGTGCCAGCAGCTTAGGTGGCGGGGCCTTGGGGAAGCTCTTC
TRBJ1-1,NA,TRBV13,NA,CASSLWNSLGAFF,TGTGCCAGCAGCTTGTGGAATTCCCTCGGGGCTTTCTTT
TRBJ2-2,TRBD2,TRBV29-1,NA,CSVSGRLTGELFF,TGCAGCGTCAGCGGGAGATTAACCGGGGAGCTGTTTTTT
TRBJ1-1,NA,TRBV5-4,few,CASSLGNRATEAFF,TGTGCCAGCAGCTTGGGCAACAGGGCCACTGAAGCTTTCTTT
TRBJ1-1,NA,TRBV11-3,NA,CASSLGYRPDTEAFF,TGTGCCAGCAGCTTAGGTTACAGGCCCGACACTGAAGCTTTCTTT
TRBJ1-5,NA,TRBV10-3,few,CAISDGGEQPQHF,TGTGCCATCAGTGACGGGGGGGAACAGCCCCAGCATTTT
TRBJ2-3,TRBD2,TRBV5-4,NA,CASSSGLASRGDTQYF,TGTGCCAGCAGCTCGGGACTAGCGTCCCGGGGGGATACGCAGTATTTT
TRBJ2-1,NA,TRBV25-1,NA,CASSSVLNNEQFF,TGTGCCAGCAGTTCGGTCTTGAACAATGAGCAGTTCTTC